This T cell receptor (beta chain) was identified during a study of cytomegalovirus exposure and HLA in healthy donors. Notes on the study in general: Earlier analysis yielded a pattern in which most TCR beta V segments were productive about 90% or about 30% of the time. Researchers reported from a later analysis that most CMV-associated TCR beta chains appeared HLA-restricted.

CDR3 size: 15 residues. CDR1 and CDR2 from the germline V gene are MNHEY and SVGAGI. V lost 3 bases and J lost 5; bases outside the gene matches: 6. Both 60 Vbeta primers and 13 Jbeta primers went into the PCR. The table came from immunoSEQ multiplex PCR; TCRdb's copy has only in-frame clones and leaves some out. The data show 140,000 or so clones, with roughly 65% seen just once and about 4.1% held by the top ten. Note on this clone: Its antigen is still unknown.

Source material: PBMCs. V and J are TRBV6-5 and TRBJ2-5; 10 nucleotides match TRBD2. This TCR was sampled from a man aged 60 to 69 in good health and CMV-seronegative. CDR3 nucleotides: TGTGCCAGCAGTTATCTAGCGGGAGTAGGTGAGACCCAGTACTTC. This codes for CASSYLAGVGETQYF.